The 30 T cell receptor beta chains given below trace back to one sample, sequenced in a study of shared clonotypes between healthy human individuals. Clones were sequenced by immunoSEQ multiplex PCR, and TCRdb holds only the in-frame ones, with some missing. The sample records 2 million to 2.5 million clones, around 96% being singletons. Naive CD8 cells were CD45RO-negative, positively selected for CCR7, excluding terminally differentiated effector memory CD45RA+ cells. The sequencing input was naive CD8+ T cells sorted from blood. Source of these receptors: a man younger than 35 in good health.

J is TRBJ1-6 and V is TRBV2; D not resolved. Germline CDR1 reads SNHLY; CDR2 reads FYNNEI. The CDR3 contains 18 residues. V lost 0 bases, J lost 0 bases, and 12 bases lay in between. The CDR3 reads CASSEAAGFSSYNSPLHF. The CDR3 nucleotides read TGTGCCAGCAGTGAAGCGGCAGGCTTCAGCTCCTATAATTCACCCCTCCACTTT.

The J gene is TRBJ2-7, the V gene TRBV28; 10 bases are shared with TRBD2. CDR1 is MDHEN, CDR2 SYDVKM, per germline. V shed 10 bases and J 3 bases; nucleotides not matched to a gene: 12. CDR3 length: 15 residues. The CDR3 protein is CAIPSLAGRSYEQYF. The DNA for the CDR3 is TGTGCCATCCCGTCACTAGCGGGGAGGAGCTACGAGCAGTACTTC.

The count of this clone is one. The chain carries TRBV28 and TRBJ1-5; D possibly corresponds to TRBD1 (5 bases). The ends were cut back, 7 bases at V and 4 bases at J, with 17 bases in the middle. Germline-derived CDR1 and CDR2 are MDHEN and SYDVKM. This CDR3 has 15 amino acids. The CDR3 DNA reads TGTGCCAGCATGACGGAAGGGGCCCCAAATCAGCCCCAGCATTTT. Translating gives CASMTEGAPNQPQHF.

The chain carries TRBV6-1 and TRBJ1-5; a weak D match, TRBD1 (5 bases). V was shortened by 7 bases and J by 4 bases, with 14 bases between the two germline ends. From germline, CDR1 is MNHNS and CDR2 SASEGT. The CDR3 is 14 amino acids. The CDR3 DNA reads TGTGCCAGCAACCACAGGACCCGTAATCAGCCCCAGCATTTT. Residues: CASNHRTRNQPQHF.

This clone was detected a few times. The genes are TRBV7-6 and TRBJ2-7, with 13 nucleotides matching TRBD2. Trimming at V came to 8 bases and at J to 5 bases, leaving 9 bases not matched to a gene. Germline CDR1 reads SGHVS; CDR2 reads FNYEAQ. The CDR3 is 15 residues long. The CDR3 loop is CASGPGLAGVHEQYF. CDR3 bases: TGTGCCAGCGGACCAGGACTAGCGGGAGTCCACGAGCAGTACTTC. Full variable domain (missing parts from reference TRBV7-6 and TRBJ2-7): GAGVSQSPRYKVTKRGQDVALRCDPISGHVSLYWYRQALGQGPEFLTYFNYEAQQDKSGLPNDRFSAERPEGSISTLTIQRTEQRDSAMYRCASGPGLAGVHEQYFGPGTRLTVT.

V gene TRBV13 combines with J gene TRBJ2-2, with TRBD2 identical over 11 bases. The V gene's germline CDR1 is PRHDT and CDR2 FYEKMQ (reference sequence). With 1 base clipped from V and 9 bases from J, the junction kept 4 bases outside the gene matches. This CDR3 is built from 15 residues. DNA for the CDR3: TGTGCCAGCAGCTTAGCCCTAGCGGGAGGACGGGAGCTGTTTTTT. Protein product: CASSLALAGGRELFF.

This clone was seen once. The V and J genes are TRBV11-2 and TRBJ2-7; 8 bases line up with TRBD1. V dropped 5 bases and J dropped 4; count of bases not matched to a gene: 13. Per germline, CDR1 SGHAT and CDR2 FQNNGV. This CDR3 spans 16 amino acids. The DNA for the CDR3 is TGTGCCAGCAGCGACTGGACAGGGTCGGTCCCTTACGAGCAGTACTTC. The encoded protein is CASSDWTGSVPYEQYF.

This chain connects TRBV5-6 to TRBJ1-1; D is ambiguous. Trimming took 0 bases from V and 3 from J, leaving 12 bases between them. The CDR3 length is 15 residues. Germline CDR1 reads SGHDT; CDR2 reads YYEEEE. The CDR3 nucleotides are TGTGCCAGCAGCTTGGATGGGGTAGTGGACACTGAAGCTTTCTTT. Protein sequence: CASSLDGVVDTEAFF.

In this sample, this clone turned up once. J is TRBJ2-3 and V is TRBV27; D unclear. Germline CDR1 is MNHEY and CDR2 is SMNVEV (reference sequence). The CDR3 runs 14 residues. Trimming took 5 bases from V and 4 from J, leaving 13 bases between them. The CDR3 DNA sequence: TGTGCCAGCAGTCCAAGTTTAGGGTCAGATACGCAGTATTTT. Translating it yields CASSPSLGSDTQYF.

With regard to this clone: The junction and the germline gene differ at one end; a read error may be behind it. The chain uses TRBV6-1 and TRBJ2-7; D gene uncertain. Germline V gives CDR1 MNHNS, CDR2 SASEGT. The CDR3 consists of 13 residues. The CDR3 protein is CASNEIGSYEQYF. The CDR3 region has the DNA TGTGCCAGCAATGAAATTGGGTCCTACGAGCAGTACTTC.

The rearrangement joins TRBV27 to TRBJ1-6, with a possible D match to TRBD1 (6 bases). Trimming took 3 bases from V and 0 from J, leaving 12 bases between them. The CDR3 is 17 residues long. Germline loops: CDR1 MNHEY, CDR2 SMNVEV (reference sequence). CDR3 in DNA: TGTGCCAGCAGTTTCTATACAGGGAGCTCCTATAATTCACCCCTCCACTTT. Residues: CASSFYTGSSYNSPLHF.

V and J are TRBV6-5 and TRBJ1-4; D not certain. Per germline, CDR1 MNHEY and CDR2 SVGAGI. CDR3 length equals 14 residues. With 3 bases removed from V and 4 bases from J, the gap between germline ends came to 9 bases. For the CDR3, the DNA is TGTGCCAGCAGTTATACGGGGTTTAATGAAAAACTGTTTTTT. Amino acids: CASSYTGFNEKLFF.

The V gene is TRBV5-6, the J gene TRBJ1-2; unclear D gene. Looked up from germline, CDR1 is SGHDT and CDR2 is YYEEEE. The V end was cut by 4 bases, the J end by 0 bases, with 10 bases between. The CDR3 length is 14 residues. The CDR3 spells CASSQDGANYGYTF. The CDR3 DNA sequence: TGTGCCAGCAGCCAGGACGGAGCTAACTATGGCTACACCTTC.

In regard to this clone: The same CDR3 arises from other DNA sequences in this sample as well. The CDR3 DNA reads as TGTGCCAGCAGCGTAGGCGGGGTCTCCTACGAGCAGTACTTC. Protein product: CASSVGGVSYEQYF. J is TRBJ2-7 and V is TRBV9, with D perhaps TRBD2 (6 bases). V lost 0 bases and J 0 bases, leaving 7 bases between the germline ends. CDR1 SGDLS and CDR2 YYNGEE come from the germline V gene. The CDR3 runs to 14 residues. Filled out from reference TRBV9 and TRBJ2-7, the complete variable domain reads DSGVTQTPKHLITATGQRVTLRCSPRSGDLSVYWYQQSLDQGLQFLIQYYNGEERAKGNILERFSAQQFPDLHSELNLSSLELGDSALYFCASSVGGVSYEQYFGPGTRLTVT.

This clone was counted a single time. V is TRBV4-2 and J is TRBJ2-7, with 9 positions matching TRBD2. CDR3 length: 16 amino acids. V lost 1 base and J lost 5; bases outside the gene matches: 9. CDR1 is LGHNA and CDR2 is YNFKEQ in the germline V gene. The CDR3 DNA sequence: TGTGCCAGCAGCCAAGGACTAGCGGACCGGGGGAACGAGCAGTACTTC. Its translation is CASSQGLADRGNEQYF.

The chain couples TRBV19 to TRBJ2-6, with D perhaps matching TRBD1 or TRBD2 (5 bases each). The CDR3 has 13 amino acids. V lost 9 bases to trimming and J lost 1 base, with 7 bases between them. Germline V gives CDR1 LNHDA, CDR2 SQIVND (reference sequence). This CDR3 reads CASGASGANVLTF. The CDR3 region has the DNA TGTGCCAGCGGGGCTTCTGGGGCCAACGTCCTGACTTTC.

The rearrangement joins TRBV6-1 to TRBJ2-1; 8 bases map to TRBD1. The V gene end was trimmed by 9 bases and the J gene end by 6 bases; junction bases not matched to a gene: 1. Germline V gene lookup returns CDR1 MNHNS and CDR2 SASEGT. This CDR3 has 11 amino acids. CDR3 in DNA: TGTGCCAGGGACAGGGCCAATGAGCAGTTCTTC. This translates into CARDRANEQFF.

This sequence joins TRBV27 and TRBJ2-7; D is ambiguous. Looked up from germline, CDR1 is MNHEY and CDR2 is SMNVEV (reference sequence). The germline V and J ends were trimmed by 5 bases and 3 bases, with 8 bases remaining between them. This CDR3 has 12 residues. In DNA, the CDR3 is TGTGCCAGCAGTCCTAACTACTACGAGCAGTACTTC. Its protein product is CASSPNYYEQYF.

The CDR3: CASSLGDGNEQFF. In DNA, the CDR3 is TGTGCCAGCAGTTTGGGGGACGGAAATGAGCAGTTCTTC. The V call is TRBV27, the J call TRBJ2-1; D is tentatively TRBD1 or TRBD2 (5 bases each). V shed 3 bases and J shed 7 bases, with 10 bases lying between them. From germline, CDR1 is MNHEY and CDR2 SMNVEV (reference sequence). The CDR3 is made up of 13 amino acids.

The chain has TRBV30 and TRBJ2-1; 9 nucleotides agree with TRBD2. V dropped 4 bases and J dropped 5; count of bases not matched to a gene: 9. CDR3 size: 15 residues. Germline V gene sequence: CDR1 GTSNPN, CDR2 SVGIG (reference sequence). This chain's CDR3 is CAWNPTAGGDNEQFF. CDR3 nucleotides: TGTGCCTGGAACCCCACCGCGGGAGGGGACAATGAGCAGTTCTTC.

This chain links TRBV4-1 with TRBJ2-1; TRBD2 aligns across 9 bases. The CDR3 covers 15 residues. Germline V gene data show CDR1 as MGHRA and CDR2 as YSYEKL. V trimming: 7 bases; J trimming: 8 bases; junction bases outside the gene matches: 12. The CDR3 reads CASTTVAGVSDEQFF. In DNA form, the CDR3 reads TGCGCCAGCACGACTGTAGCGGGAGTATCGGATGAGCAGTTCTTC.

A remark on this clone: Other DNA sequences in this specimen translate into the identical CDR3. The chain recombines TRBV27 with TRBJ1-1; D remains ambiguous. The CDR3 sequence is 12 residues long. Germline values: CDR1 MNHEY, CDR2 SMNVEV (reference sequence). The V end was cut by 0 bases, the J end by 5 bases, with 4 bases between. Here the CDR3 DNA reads TGTGCCAGCAGTTTATCGGGTACTGAAGCTTTCTTT. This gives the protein CASSLSGTEAFF.

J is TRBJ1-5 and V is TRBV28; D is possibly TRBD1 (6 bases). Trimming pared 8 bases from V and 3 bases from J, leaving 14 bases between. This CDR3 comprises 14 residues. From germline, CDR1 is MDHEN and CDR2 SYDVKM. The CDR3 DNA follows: TGTGCCAGCTGCTTACAGGGTCACAATCAGCCCCAGCATTTT. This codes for CASCLQGHNQPQHF.

The CDR3 loop reads CASSHRLAGEYEQFF. The CDR3 DNA reads TGCGCCAGCAGCCACAGACTAGCGGGAGAATACGAGCAGTTCTTC. The J gene is TRBJ2-1, the V gene TRBV10-2; 12 positions match TRBD2. V gave up 6 bases and J gave up 10 bases; unmatched junction bases: 10. This CDR3 spans 15 amino acids. Germline V gene lookup returns CDR1 WSHSY and CDR2 SAAADI.

The DNA of the CDR3 is TGCGCCAGCAGCCAAGGGGACAGGGTCTTCGGAAACACCATATATTTT. This sequence encodes CASSQGDRVFGNTIYF. The chain combines TRBV4-1 with TRBJ1-3; 9 positions agree with TRBD1. CDR3 length: 16 residues. The germline gives CDR1 MGHRA, CDR2 YSYEKL. The V and J ends lost 1 base and 4 bases, in that order; junction bases with no gene match: 5.

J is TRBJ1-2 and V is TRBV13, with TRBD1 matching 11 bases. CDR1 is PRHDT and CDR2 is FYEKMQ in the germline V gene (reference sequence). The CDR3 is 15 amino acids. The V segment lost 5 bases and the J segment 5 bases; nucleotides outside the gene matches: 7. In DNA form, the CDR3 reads TGTGCCAGCAGCGGACAGGGGGCCCTACCTTATGGCTACACCTTC. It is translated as CASSGQGALPYGYTF.

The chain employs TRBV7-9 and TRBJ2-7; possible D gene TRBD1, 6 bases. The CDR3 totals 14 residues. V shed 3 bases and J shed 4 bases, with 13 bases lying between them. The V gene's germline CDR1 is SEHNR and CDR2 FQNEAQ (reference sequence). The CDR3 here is CASSFTGLAYEQYF. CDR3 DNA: TGTGCCAGCAGCTTTACAGGGTTAGCGTACGAGCAGTACTTC.

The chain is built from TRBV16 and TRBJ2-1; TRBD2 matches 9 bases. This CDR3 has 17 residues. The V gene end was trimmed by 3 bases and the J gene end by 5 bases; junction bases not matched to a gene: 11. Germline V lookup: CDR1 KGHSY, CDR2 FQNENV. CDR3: CASSQSWRTSEHNEQFF. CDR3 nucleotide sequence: TGTGCCAGCAGCCAGAGCTGGAGGACTAGCGAGCACAATGAGCAGTTCTTC.

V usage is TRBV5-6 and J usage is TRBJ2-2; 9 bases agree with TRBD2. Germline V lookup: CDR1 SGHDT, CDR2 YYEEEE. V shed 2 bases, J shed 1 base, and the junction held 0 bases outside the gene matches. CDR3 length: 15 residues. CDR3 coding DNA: TGTGCCAGCAGCTTACTAGCGGGGAACACCGGGGAGCTGTTTTTT. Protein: CASSLLAGNTGELFF.

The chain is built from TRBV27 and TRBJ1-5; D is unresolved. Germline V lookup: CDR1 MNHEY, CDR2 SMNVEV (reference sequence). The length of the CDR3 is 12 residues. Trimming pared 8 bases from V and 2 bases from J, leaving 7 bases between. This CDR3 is CASGNGNQPQHF. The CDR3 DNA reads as TGTGCCAGCGGAAACGGCAATCAGCCCCAGCATTTT.